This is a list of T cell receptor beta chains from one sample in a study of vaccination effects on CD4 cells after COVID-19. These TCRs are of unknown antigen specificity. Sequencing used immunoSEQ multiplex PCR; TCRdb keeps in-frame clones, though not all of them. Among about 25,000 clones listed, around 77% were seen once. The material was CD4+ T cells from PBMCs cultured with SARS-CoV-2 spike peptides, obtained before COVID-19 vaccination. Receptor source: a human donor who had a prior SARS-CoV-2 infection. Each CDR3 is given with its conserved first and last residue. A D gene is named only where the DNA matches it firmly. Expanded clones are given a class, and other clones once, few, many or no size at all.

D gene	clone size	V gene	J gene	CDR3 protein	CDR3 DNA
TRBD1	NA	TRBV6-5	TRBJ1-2	CASRPPTGSGYTF	TGTGCCAGCAGACCACCGACAGGGAGTGGCTACACCTTC
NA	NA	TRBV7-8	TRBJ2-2	CASSLAPGGVDTGELFF	TGTGCCAGCAGCTTAGCCCCGGGGGGCGTAGACACCGGGGAGCTGTTTTTT
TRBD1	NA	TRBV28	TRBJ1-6	CASNDRGPGYNSPLHF	TGTGCCAGCAATGACAGGGGGCCTGGCTATAATTCACCCCTCCACTTT
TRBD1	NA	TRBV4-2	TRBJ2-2	CASSRGQASTGELFF	TGTGCCAGCAGCCGGGGACAGGCCTCCACCGGGGAGCTGTTTTTT
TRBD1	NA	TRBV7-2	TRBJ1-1	CASSLRQGFTEAFF	TGTGCCAGCAGCTTAAGACAGGGATTCACTGAAGCTTTCTTT
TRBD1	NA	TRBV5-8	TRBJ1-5	CASSFSRDRANQPQHF	TGTGCCAGCAGCTTTTCCCGGGACAGGGCGAATCAGCCCCAGCATTTT
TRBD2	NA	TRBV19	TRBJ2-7	CASSITSGSSYEQYF	TGTGCCAGTAGTATAACTAGCGGGAGCTCCTACGAGCAGTACTTC
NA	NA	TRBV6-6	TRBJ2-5	CASSYGPRETQYF	TGTGCCAGCAGTTACGGCCCCAGGGAGACCCAGTACTTC
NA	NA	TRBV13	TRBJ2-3	CASSSNDREVGGRLADTQYF	TGTGCCAGCAGCTCCAACGACAGGGAGGTTGGGGGTCGATTGGCTGATACGCAGTATTTT
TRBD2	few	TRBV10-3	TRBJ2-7	CAISEGGRGVEAQYF	TGTGCCATCAGTGAGGGCGGACGGGGGGTTGAGGCGCAGTACTTC
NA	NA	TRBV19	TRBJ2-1	CASSKQVNEQFF	TGTGCCAGTAGTAAGCAAGTAAATGAGCAGTTCTTC
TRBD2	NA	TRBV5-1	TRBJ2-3	CASSGRPLAGTTDTQYF	TGCGCCAGCAGCGGAAGGCCACTAGCGGGGACTACAGATACGCAGTATTTT
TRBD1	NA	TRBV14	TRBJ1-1	CASSVRQGGNTEAFF	TGTGCCAGCAGCGTGCGACAGGGGGGAAACACTGAAGCTTTCTTT
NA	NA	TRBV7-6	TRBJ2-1	CASSLARVARPYNEQFF	TGTGCCAGCAGCTTAGCGAGGGTGGCACGTCCATACAATGAGCAGTTCTTC
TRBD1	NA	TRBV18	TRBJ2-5	CASSRRTGNGETQYF	TGTGCCAGCTCACGAAGGACAGGGAACGGGGAGACCCAGTACTTC
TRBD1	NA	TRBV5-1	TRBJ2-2	CASRVVGQGLGELFF	TGCGCCAGCAGGGTCGTTGGACAGGGACTCGGGGAGCTGTTTTTT
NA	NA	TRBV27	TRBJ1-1	CASRGRVPAYAEAFF	TGTGCCAGCAGGGGCAGGGTTCCTGCGTACGCTGAAGCTTTCTTT
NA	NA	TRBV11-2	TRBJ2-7	CASSVSGISYEQYF	TGTGCCAGCAGCGTATCAGGGATATCCTACGAGCAGTACTTC
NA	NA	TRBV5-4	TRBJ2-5	CASRGAYQETQYF	TGTGCCAGCAGGGGAGCGTACCAAGAGACCCAGTACTTC
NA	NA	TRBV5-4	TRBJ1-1	CASSLGGPGTEAFF	TGTGCCAGCAGCTTGGGTGGGCCGGGGACTGAAGCTTTCTTT
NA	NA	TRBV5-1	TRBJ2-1	CASSSTAGAWAYNEQFF	TGCGCCAGCAGCTCGACCGCGGGGGCGTGGGCCTACAATGAGCAGTTCTTC
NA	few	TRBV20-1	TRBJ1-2	CSAPKEDGYTF	TGCAGTGCCCCAAAAGAGGATGGCTACACCTTC
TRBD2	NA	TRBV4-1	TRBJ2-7	CASSHLGGGRNEQYF	TGCGCCAGCAGCCATCTGGGCGGGGGTCGCAACGAGCAGTACTTC
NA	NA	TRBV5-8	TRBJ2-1	CASSLGGRRSYNEQFF	TGTGCCAGCAGCTTGGGCGGGCGGAGGTCCTACAATGAGCAGTTCTTC
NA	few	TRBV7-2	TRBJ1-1	CASSLSGGGLEAFF	TGTGCCAGCAGCTTGTCAGGCGGGGGGCTTGAAGCTTTCTTT
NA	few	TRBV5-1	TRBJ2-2	CASRHLGGAGELFF	TGCGCCAGCAGACACCTAGGGGGGGCCGGGGAGCTGTTTTTT
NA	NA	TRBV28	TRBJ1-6	CASSVAGSSYNSPLHF	TGTGCCAGCAGTGTCGCTGGGAGCTCCTATAATTCACCCCTCCACTTT
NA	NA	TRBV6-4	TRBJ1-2	CASSDSMGVRGYTF	TGTGCCAGCAGTGACTCTATGGGGGTACGTGGCTACACCTTC
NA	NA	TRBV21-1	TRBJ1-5	CASSPRGGGVGNQPQHF	TGTGCCAGCAGCCCTCGGGGCGGGGGTGTGGGCAATCAGCCCCAGCATTTT
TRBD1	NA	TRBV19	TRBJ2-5	CASSMWDRVETQYF	TGTGCCAGTAGTATGTGGGACAGGGTAGAGACCCAGTACTTC
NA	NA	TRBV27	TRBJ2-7	CASSPQRTRREQYF	TGTGCCAGCAGTCCCCAGCGGACCCGACGGGAGCAGTACTTC
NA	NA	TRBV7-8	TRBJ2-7	CARDEQYF	TGTGCCAGGGACGAGCAGTACTTC
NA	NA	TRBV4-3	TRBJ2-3	CASSQDSWPQLTDTQYF	TGCGCCAGCAGCCAAGATTCGTGGCCCCAGCTCACAGATACGCAGTATTTT
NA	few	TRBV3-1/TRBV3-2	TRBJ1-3	CASSPDTLSGNTIYF	TGTGCCAGCAGTCCAGACACCTTATCTGGAAACACCATATATTTT
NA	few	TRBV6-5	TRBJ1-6	CASSYSETINSPLHF	TGTGCCAGCAGTTACTCGGAGACGATAAATTCACCCCTCCACTTT
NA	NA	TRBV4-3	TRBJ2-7	CASSQEVSEGYEQYF	TGCGCCAGCAGCCAAGAGGTCAGCGAGGGTTACGAGCAGTACTTC
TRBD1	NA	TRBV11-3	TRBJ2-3	CASSEEGTGVTDTQYF	TGTGCGAGCAGCGAGGAAGGGACAGGGGTCACAGATACGCAGTATTTT
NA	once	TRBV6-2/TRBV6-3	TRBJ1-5	CASSGGHFSNQPQHF	TGTGCCAGCAGTGGGGGACATTTTAGCAATCAGCCCCAGCATTTT
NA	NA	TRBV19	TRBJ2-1	CASSRVGHGDIEQFF	TGTGCCAGTAGTAGGGTCGGTCATGGAGACATTGAGCAGTTCTTC
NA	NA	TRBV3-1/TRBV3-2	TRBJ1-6	CASSSKKNSPLHF	TGTGCCAGCAGTAGCAAAAAAAATTCACCCCTCCACTTT
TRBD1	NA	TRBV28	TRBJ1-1	CASSPPGQGARTEAFF	TGTGCCAGCAGTCCGCCGGGACAGGGGGCGCGCACTGAAGCTTTCTTT
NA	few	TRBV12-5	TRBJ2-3	CASGLSIGVGDTQYF	TGTGCTAGTGGTTTGTCTATAGGGGTGGGAGATACGCAGTATTTT
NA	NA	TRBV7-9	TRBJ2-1	CASSLATRLLHNEQFF	TGTGCCAGCAGCTTAGCTACTAGACTCTTGCACAATGAGCAGTTCTTC
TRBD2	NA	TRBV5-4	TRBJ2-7	CASSARGLAGAYEQYF	TGTGCCAGCAGCGCAAGGGGACTAGCGGGGGCCTACGAGCAGTACTTC
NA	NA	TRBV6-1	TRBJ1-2	CASSEQPGAYGYTF	TGTGCCAGCAGTGAACAACCAGGCGCTTATGGCTACACCTTC
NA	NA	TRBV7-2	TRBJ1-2	CASTRDSYGYTF	TGTGCCAGCACCCGGGACTCCTATGGCTACACCTTC
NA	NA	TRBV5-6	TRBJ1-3	CASSNRQVGDTIYF	TGTGCCAGCAGCAATAGACAGGTTGGGGACACCATATATTTT
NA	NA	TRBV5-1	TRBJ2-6	CASNRDPGANVLTF	TGCGCCAGCAACAGGGACCCTGGGGCCAACGTCCTGACTTTC
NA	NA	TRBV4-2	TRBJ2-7	CASSQGVSGSYEQYF	TGTGCCAGCAGCCAAGGGGTCTCCGGGTCCTACGAGCAGTACTTC
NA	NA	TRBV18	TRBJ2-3	CASSPPWPRGADTQYF	TGTGCCAGCTCACCACCTTGGCCGCGGGGAGCAGATACGCAGTATTTT
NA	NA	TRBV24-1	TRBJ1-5	CATWERGLSDQPQHF	TGTGCCACCTGGGAGAGGGGTCTATCGGATCAGCCCCAGCATTTT
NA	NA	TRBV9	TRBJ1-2	CASSTEPRRQVYTF	TGTGCCAGCAGCACCGAACCCAGGCGGCAAGTCTACACCTTC
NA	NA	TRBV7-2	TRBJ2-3	CASSLDPATDTQYF	TGTGCCAGCAGCTTAGACCCAGCCACAGATACGCAGTATTTT
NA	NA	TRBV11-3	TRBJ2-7	CASSFSTSSYEQYF	TGTGCCAGCAGCTTCTCTACGAGCTCCTACGAGCAGTACTTC
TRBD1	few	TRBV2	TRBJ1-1	CASGRQGEAFF	TGTGCCAGCGGCCGACAGGGTGAAGCTTTCTTT
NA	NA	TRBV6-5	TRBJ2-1	CASSYSRVYNEQFF	TGTGCCAGCAGTTACTCCAGGGTGTATAATGAGCAGTTCTTC
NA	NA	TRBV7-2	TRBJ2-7	CASSVYGEQYF	TGTGCCAGCAGCGTGTATGGCGAGCAGTACTTC
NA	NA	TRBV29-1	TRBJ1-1	CSAVDLLNTEAFF	TGCAGCGCTGTGGACCTTTTGAACACTGAAGCTTTCTTT
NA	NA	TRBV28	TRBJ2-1	CASSLEIPTFSYNEQFF	TGTGCCAGCAGTTTAGAGATACCAACATTTTCCTACAATGAGCAGTTCTTC
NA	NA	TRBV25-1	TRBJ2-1	CASSESGTSSYNEQFF	TGTGCCAGCAGTGAATCTGGGACGAGTTCCTACAATGAGCAGTTCTTC